This TCR beta chain is drawn from a study of T cell responses to AZD1222 COVID-19 vaccine. Overall study results and limits: Seropositive status at baseline applied to only five to seven AZD1222 recipients. CD4 TCRs linked to vaccination spanned spike, dominating at 160-218 and 743-854. Donors were chiefly white British, with a greater number of females, and clonal diversity was perhaps underestimated.

Concerning this clone: The antigen is not known.

TCRdb's table, derived via immunoSEQ multiplex PCR, lists solely in-frame clones and lacks some. The data show under 150,000 clones, about 90% seen once. Recipients boosted at about 4 weeks or about 12 weeks are pooled. The V end lost 3 bases, the J end lost 0 bases, and 7 bases lay between the germline ends. Germline V lookup: CDR1 MGHDK, CDR2 SYGVNS. The CDR3 spans 14 residues. The sample here was peripheral blood, taken 28 days after the second AZD1222 dose. V gene TRBV25-1 combines with J gene TRBJ2-3; maybe TRBD2 (6 bases). This TCR came from an adult who received the AZD1222 COVID-19 vaccine. Here the CDR3 reads CASSDRGSTDTQYF. CDR3 coding DNA: TGTGCCAGCAGTGACCGGGGGAGCACAGATACGCAGTATTTT.